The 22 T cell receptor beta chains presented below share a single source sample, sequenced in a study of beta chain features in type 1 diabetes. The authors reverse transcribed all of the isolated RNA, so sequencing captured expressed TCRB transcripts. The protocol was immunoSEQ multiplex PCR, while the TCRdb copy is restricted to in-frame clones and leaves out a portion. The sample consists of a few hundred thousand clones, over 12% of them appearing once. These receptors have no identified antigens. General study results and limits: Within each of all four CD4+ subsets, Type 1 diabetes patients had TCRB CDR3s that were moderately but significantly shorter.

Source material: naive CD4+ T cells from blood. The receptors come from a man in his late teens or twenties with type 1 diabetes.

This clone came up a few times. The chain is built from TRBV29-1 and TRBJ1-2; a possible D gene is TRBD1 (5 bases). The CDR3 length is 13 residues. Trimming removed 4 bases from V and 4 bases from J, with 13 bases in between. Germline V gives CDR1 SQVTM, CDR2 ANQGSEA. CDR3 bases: TGCAGCGTTGGTGAACAGGAATTCTATGGCTACACCTTC. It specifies CSVGEQEFYGYTF.

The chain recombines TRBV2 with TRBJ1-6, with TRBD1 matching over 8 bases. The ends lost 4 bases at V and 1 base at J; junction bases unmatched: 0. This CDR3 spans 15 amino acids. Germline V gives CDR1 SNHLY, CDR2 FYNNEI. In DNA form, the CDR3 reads TGTGCCAGCAGTGGACAGGGGTCCTATAATTCACCCCTCCACTTT. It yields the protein CASSGQGSYNSPLHF.

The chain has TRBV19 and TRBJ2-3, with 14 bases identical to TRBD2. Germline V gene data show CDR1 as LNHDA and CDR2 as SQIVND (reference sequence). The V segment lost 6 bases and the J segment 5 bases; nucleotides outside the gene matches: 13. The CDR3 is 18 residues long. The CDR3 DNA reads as TGTGCCAGTAGCCGTGGACTAGCGGGAGGTCGAAGTGGAGATACGCAGTATTTT. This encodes CASSRGLAGGRSGDTQYF.

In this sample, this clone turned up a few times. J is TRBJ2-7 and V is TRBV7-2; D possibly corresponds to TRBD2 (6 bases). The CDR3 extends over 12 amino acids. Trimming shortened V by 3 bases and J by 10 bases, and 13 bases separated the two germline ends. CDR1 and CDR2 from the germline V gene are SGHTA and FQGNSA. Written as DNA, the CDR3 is TGTGCCAGCAGCTTGAGACTAGATCAACAGTACTTC. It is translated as CASSLRLDQQYF.

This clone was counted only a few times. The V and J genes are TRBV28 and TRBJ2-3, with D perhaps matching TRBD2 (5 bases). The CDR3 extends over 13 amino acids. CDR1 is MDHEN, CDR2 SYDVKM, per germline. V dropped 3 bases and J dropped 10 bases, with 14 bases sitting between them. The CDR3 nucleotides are TGTGCCAGCAGTTTCGGCGCCAGGCGGGCGCAGTATTTT. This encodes CASSFGARRAQYF.

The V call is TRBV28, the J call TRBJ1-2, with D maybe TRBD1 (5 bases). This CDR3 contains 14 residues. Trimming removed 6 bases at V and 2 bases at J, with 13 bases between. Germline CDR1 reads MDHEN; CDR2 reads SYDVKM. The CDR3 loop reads CASRPGRGNYGYTF. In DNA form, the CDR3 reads TGTGCCAGCAGGCCAGGGCGTGGGAACTATGGCTACACCTTC.

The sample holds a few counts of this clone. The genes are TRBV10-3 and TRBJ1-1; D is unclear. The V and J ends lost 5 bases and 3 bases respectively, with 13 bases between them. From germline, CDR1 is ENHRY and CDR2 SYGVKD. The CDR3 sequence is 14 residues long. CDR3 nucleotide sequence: TGTGCCATCAGTCCCGAGGGCTCGTACACTGAAGCTTTCTTT. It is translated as CAISPEGSYTEAFF.

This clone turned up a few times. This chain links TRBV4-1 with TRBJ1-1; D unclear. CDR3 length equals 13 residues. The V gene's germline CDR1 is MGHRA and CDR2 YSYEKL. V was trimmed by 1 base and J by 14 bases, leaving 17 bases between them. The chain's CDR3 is CASSQVTVGSRFF. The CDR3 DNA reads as TGCGCCAGCAGCCAAGTAACGGTGGGGAGCAGGTTCTTT.

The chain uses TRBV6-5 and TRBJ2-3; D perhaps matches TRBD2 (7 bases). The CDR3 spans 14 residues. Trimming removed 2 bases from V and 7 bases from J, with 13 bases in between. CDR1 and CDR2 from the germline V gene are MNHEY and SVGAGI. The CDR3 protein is CASSYGGAGNTQYF. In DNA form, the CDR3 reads TGTGCCAGCAGTTACGGGGGGGCCGGGAATACGCAGTATTTT.

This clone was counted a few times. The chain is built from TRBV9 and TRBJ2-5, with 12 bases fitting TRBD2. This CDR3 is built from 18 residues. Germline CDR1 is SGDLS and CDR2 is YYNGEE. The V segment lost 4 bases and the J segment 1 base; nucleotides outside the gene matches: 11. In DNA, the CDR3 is TGTGCCAGCAGCCCCATTCAGACTAGCGGGGGCACCCAAGAGACCCAGTACTTC. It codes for CASSPIQTSGGTQETQYF. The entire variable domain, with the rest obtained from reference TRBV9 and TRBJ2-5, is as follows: DSGVTQTPKHLITATGQRVTLRCSPRSGDLSVYWYQQSLDQGLQFLIQYYNGEERAKGNILERFSAQQFPDLHSELNLSSLELGDSALYFCASSPIQTSGGTQETQYFGPGTRLLVL.

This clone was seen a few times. The DNA for the CDR3 is TGTGCTAGTGGTTTCCGGGAGATAAAGGATGAGCAGTTCTTC. Amino acids: CASGFREIKDEQFF. The rearrangement links TRBV12-5 to TRBJ2-1; D might be TRBD2 (6 bases). Trimming took off 3 bases at V and 8 bases at J, with 14 bases between the two ends. The CDR3 covers 14 residues. CDR1 LGHNT and CDR2 FRNRAP come from the germline V gene.

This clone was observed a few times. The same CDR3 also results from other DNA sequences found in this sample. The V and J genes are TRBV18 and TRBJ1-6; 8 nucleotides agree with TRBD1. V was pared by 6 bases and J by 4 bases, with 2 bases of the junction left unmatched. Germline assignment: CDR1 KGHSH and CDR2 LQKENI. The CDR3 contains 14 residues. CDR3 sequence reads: CASSGQGYNSPLHF. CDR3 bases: TGTGCCAGCTCCGGACAGGGTTATAATTCACCCCTCCACTTT.

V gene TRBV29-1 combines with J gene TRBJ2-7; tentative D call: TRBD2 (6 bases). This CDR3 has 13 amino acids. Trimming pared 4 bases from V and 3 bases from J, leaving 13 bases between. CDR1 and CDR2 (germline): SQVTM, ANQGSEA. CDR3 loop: CSVAWGGDYEQYF. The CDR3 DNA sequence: TGCAGCGTTGCGTGGGGCGGGGACTACGAGCAGTACTTC.

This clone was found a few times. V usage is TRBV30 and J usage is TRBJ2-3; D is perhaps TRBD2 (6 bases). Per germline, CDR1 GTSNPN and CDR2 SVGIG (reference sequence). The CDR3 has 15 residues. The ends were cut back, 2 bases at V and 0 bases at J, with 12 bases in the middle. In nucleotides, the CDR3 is TGTGCCTGGAGTTTCCACGGGACTAGCACAGATACGCAGTATTTT. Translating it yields CAWSFHGTSTDTQYF.

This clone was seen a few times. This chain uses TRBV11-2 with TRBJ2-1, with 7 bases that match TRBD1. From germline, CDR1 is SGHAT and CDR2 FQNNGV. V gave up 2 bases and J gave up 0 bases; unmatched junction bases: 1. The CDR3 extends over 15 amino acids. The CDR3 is CASSLRDSSYNEQFF. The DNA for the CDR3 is TGTGCCAGCAGCTTAAGGGACAGCTCCTACAATGAGCAGTTCTTC.

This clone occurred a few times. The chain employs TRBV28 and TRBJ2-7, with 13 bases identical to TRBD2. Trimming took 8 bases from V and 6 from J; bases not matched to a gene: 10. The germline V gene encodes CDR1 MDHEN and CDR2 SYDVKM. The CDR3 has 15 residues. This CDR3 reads CASHPGLAGFLEQYF. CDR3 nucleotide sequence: TGTGCCAGCCATCCGGGACTAGCGGGGTTTCTCGAGCAGTACTTC.

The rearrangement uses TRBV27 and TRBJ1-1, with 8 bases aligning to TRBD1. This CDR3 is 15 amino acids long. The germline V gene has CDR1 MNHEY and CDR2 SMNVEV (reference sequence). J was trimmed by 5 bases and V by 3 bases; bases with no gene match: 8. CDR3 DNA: TGTGCCAGCAGTTTCTCCAGGGGGCGAGGGACTGAAGCTTTCTTT. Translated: CASSFSRGRGTEAFF.

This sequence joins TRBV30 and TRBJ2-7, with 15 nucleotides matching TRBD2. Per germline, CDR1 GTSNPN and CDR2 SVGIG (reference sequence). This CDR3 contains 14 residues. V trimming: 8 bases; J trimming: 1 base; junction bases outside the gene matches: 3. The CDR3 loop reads CARGTSGRSYEQYF. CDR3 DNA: TGTGCCCGGGGGACTAGCGGGAGGTCCTACGAGCAGTACTTC.

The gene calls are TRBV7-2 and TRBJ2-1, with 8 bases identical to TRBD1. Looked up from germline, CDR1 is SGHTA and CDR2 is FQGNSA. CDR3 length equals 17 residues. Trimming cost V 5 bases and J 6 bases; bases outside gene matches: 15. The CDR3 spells CASSLDRGGFGINEQFF. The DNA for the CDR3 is TGTGCCAGCAGCCTCGACAGGGGCGGTTTCGGTATCAATGAGCAGTTCTTC.

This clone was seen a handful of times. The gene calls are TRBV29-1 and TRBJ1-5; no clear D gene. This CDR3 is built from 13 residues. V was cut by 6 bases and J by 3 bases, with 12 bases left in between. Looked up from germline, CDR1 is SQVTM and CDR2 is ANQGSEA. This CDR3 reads CSVISQNNQPQHF. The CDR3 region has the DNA TGCAGCGTAATCTCCCAGAACAATCAGCCCCAGCATTTT.

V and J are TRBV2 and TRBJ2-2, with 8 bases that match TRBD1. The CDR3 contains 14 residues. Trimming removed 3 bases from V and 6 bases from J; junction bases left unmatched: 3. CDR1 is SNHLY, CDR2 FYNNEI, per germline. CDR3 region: CASSDRTGSGELFF. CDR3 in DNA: TGTGCCAGCAGTGACAGGACAGGGTCCGGGGAGCTGTTTTTT.

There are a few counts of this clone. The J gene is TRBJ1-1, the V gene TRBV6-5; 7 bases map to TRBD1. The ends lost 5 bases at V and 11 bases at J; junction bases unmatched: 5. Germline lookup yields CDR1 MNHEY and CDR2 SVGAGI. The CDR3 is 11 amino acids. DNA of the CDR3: TGTGCCAGCAGTCGGGACAGAATGGCTTTCTTT. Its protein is CASSRDRMAFF.